This T cell receptor (beta chain) stems from a study of T cells in Graves' hyperthyroidism and ophthalmopathy. Amplification of TCR beta CDR3 regions used RNA as the template. An initial round of RT-PCR targeting the TCR CDR3 relied on the HTBI primer set. TCRdb independently ran MiXCR on the multiplex PCR reads; one entry per CDR3 protein. The table shows about 570,000 distinct CDR3 sequences, with more than 45% occurring only once. This clonotype was counted only a few times. The CDR3 is 13 amino acids. Trimming took off 3 bases at V and 3 bases at J, with 12 bases between the two ends. Germline CDR1 and CDR2: SQVTM and ANQGSEA.

Material for sequencing was peripheral blood or thyroid tissue (not recorded which). The chain has TRBV29-1 and TRBJ2-7, with a possible D match to TRBD2 (5 bases). This sequence originates from an adult woman with Graves' disease, either hyperthyroidism or ophthalmopathy (not recorded which). The CDR3 DNA reads TGCAGCGTTGAGATTGGCGGGTACTACGAGCAGTACTTC. Its translation is CSVEIGGYYEQYF.